This TCR beta chain emerged from a study of early T cells in non-severe SARS-CoV-2 infection. Study as a whole: Unpaired chains resulted from sequencing bulk RNA of unsorted whole blood.

Each CDR3 protein gets one entry after TCRdb re-called the 5' RACE reads with MiXCR. The sample contains about 100,000 distinct CDR3 sequences, less than 15% of which appear only once. The germline V gene encodes CDR1 SQVTM and CDR2 ANQGSEA. The CDR3 has 13 amino acids. Between the trimmed V and J ends, which lost 6 bases and 2 bases, there was a span of 13 bases. The sequence was collected from an adult who was a healthcare worker with PCR-confirmed SARS-CoV-2 infection or an uninfected control (not recorded which). Sequenced: whole blood. The rearrangement links TRBV29-1 to TRBJ2-5; D perhaps matches TRBD1 (5 bases). The CDR3 DNA reads as TGCAGCGTCCCCTGGGGCTATCAAGAGACCCAGTACTTC. Its protein is CSVPWGYQETQYF.